The 3 T cell receptor beta chains given below trace back to one sample, sequenced in a study of beta chain features in type 1 diabetes. General study points: When Type 1 diabetes patients were examined, their TCRB CDR3s proved moderately but significantly shorter in all four CD4+ subsets.

The antigens of these receptors remain unknown. The authors reverse transcribed all of the isolated RNA, so sequencing captured expressed TCRB transcripts. Assay: immunoSEQ multiplex PCR; the TCRdb copy retains only in-frame clones and omits some. Among about 230,000 clones listed, more than 15% were seen once. The specimen was naive CD4+ T cells from blood. Every receptor here comes from a man under 40 with type 1 diabetes.

This chain connects TRBV18 to TRBJ2-7; 8 bases agree with TRBD2. The germline CDR1 and CDR2 sequences are KGHSH and LQKENI. The V gene end was trimmed by 1 base and the J gene end by 6 bases; junction bases not matched to a gene: 5. CDR3 length equals 14 residues. DNA of the CDR3: TGTGCCAGCTCACCACGAGCGGGAGAGGGCGAGCAGTACTTC. Its protein product is CASSPRAGEGEQYF.

This clone was detected only a few times. The genes are TRBV30 and TRBJ1-2; D possibly corresponds to TRBD1 (6 bases). The CDR3 loop spans 14 amino acids. Trimming cost V 4 bases and J 4 bases, with 16 bases left between them. The V gene's germline CDR1 is GTSNPN and CDR2 SVGIG (reference sequence). In DNA form, the CDR3 reads TGTGCCTGGATCAAGACAGGTTCCTCCTATGGCTACACCTTC. Residues: CAWIKTGSSYGYTF.

This clone was picked up a small number of times. V and J are TRBV6-5 and TRBJ2-7; the match to TRBD2 covers 9 bases. Unmatched junction bases numbered 1, after V lost 0 bases and J lost 1 base. Per the germline V gene, CDR1 is MNHEY and CDR2 is SVGAGI. The CDR3 loop spans 15 amino acids. Here the CDR3 DNA reads TGTGCCAGCAGTTACTCCCTAGCGGGATCCTACGAGCAGTACTTC. Translated, it gives CASSYSLAGSYEQYF.